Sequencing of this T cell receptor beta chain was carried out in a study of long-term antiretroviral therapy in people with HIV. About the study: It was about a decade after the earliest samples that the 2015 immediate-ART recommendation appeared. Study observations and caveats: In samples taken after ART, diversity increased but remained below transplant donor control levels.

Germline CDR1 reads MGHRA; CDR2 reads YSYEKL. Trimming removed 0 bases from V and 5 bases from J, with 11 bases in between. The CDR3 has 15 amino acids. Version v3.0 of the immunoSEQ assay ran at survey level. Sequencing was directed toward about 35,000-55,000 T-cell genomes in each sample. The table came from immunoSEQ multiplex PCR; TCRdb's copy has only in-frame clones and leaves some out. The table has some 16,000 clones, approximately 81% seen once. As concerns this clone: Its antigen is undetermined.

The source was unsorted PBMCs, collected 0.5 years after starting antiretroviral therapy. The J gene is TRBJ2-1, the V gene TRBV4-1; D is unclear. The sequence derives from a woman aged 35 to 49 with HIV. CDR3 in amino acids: CASSQEVARNNEQFF. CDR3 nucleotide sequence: TGCGCCAGCAGCCAAGAGGTTGCGCGCAACAATGAGCAGTTCTTC.